This T cell receptor (beta chain) was obtained from a study of CD8+CD57+ T cells in acquired aplastic anemia. The V gene's germline CDR1 is MNHEY and CDR2 SMNVEV (reference sequence). The CDR3 runs 17 residues. V lost 5 bases, J lost 3 bases, and 15 bases stayed unmatched. A few counts support this clonotype. Template material for TCR beta VDJ and CDR3 profiling consisted of genomic DNA. TCRdb independently ran MiXCR on the reads; one entry per CDR3 protein. The sample shows about 170,000 distinct CDR3 sequences, 35% to 55% of them seen only once. The receptor's source is a human donor in good health. The sample was sorted CD4+, CD8+, or CD8+CD57+ T cells (not recorded which) from PBMCs. This chain uses TRBV27 with TRBJ2-7, with TRBD2 identical over 8 bases. This CDR3 is CASSGGVGLGSGYEQYF. The CDR3 nucleotides are TGTGCCAGCAGTGGGGGAGTGGGACTAGGGTCGGGCTACGAGCAGTACTTC.